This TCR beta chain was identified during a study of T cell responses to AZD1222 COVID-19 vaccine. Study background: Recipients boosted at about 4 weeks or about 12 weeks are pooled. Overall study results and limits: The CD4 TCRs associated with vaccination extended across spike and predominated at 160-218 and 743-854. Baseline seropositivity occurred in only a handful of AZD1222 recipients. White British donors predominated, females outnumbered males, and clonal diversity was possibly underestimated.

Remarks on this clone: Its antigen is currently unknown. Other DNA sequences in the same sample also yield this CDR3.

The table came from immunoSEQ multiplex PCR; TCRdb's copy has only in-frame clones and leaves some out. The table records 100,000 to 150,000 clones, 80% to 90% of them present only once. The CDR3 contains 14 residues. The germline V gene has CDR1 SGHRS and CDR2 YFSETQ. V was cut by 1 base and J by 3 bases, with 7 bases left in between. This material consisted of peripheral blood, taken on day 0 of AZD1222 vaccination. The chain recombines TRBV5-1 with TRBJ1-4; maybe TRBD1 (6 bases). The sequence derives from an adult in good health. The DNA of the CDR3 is TGCGCCAGCAGCTTGCAGGGGTCTAATGAAAAACTGTTTTTT. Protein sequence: CASSLQGSNEKLFF.